These T cell receptor beta chains were read from a single sample in a study of CD8+ T cells in alopecia areata. TCRdb keeps only in-frame clones here, not all; method: immunoSEQ multiplex PCR. The profile shows 150,000 or so clones, 45% to 60% of them singletons. What was sequenced was CD4+ T cells sorted from blood. Receptors were obtained from a human donor in good health. The CDR3 runs from the conserved cysteine through the conserved F or W. A D gene is named only where the DNA matches it firmly. Size tells how often a clone was seen (once, few, many) or the class of an expanded clone, and some rows leave it out.

j_gene: TRBJ1-1; v_gene: TRBV2; d_gene: .; abundance: few; CDR3nt: TGTGCCAGCAGATCCGACAGGACCACTGAAGCTTTCTTT; CDR3aa: CASRSDRTTEAFF
j_gene: TRBJ2-7; v_gene: TRBV14; d_gene: TRBD2; abundance: once; CDR3nt: TGTGCCAGCAGCCAAGGTCGGCTAGCGGTCTACGAGCAGTACTTC; CDR3aa: CASSQGRLAVYEQYF
j_gene: TRBJ2-7; v_gene: TRBV5-1; d_gene: .; abundance: few; CDR3nt: TGCGCCAGCAGCGGCGCAGAGAGGTACGAGCAGTACTTC; CDR3aa: CASSGAERYEQYF
j_gene: TRBJ1-2; v_gene: TRBV15; d_gene: .; abundance: few; CDR3nt: TGTGCCACCAGCAGAGATCTAGGGAGGAATGTAAACGGCTACACCTTC; CDR3aa: CATSRDLGRNVNGYTF
j_gene: TRBJ2-1; v_gene: TRBV5-1; d_gene: .; abundance: .; CDR3nt: TGCGCCAGCAGCTTGGAACTAAGCGGAGGTGGTAATGAGCAGTTCTTC; CDR3aa: CASSLELSGGGNEQFF
j_gene: TRBJ2-3; v_gene: TRBV29-1; d_gene: .; abundance: few; CDR3nt: TGCAGCGTTGAAAGGGGCAGGGACACGCAGTATTTT; CDR3aa: CSVERGRDTQYF
j_gene: TRBJ2-1; v_gene: TRBV7-2; d_gene: TRBD2; abundance: .; CDR3nt: TGTGCCAGCAGCTCCGCAGCGGGAGCAACCTACAATGAGCAGTTCTTC; CDR3aa: CASSSAAGATYNEQFF
j_gene: TRBJ2-1; v_gene: TRBV23-1; d_gene: .; abundance: .; CDR3nt: TGCGCCAGCAGTCCCTCGAGGGCACGGAGGGATGAGCAGTTCTTC; CDR3aa: CASSPSRARRDEQFF
j_gene: TRBJ1-1; v_gene: TRBV29-1; d_gene: .; abundance: .; CDR3nt: TGCAGCGCTTCGCGTGGAGTTGGGGGCACTGAAGCTTTCTTT; CDR3aa: CSASRGVGGTEAFF
j_gene: TRBJ1-2; v_gene: TRBV18; d_gene: .; abundance: .; CDR3nt: TGTGCCAGCTCATCAAGTGGGGACGGCTACACCTTC; CDR3aa: CASSSSGDGYTF
j_gene: TRBJ2-1; v_gene: TRBV30; d_gene: .; abundance: .; CDR3nt: TGTGCCTGGAGTGTAAGGATCTCGGCCTACAATGAGCAGTTCTTC; CDR3aa: CAWSVRISAYNEQFF
j_gene: TRBJ1-1; v_gene: TRBV6-6; d_gene: .; abundance: .; CDR3nt: TGTGCCAGCAGTATGGACAGTGAGACTGAAGCTTTCTTT; CDR3aa: CASSMDSETEAFF
j_gene: TRBJ2-5; v_gene: TRBV29-1; d_gene: .; abundance: .; CDR3nt: TGCAGCGTTGAGGGGACACCTCAAGAGACCCAGTACTTC; CDR3aa: CSVEGTPQETQYF
j_gene: TRBJ2-5; v_gene: TRBV9; d_gene: TRBD2; abundance: .; CDR3nt: TGTGCCAGCAGCGGCGGGAGCGAGACCCAGTACTTC; CDR3aa: CASSGGSETQYF
j_gene: TRBJ2-1; v_gene: TRBV29-1; d_gene: .; abundance: few; CDR3nt: TGCAGCGTTGGAAACGGGATCAAGAATGAGCAGTTCTTC; CDR3aa: CSVGNGIKNEQFF
j_gene: TRBJ2-7; v_gene: TRBV19; d_gene: TRBD1; abundance: few; CDR3nt: TGTGCCAGAACTCGACAGGGTAGCTACGAGCAGTACTTC; CDR3aa: CARTRQGSYEQYF
j_gene: TRBJ1-5; v_gene: TRBV18; d_gene: .; abundance: .; CDR3nt: TGTGCCAGCTCACCAAGGGCACAGCGGGATCAGCCCCAGCATTTT; CDR3aa: CASSPRAQRDQPQHF
j_gene: TRBJ1-1; v_gene: TRBV7-9; d_gene: TRBD1; abundance: .; CDR3nt: TGTGCCAGCAGCTTCAATCCTACAGGGGTTGGGAGTGAAGCTTTCTTT; CDR3aa: CASSFNPTGVGSEAFF
j_gene: TRBJ2-7; v_gene: TRBV30; d_gene: TRBD2; abundance: .; CDR3nt: TGTGCCTGGAGTGTGGGACTAGCGGGGTTTACCTACGAGCAGTACTTC; CDR3aa: CAWSVGLAGFTYEQYF
j_gene: TRBJ2-5; v_gene: TRBV5-1; d_gene: .; abundance: .; CDR3nt: TGCGCCAGCAGCTTGAGGCTAGCGGAGACCCAGTACTTC; CDR3aa: CASSLRLAETQYF
j_gene: TRBJ1-1; v_gene: TRBV15; d_gene: .; abundance: .; CDR3nt: TGTGCCACCAGCAGAGATTCTATGGGGGGTCGAAGTACTGAAGCTTTCTTT; CDR3aa: CATSRDSMGGRSTEAFF
j_gene: TRBJ2-4; v_gene: TRBV27; d_gene: .; abundance: .; CDR3nt: TGTGCCAGCAGTTTAGCGTACGGGGTTAACATTCAGTACTTC; CDR3aa: CASSLAYGVNIQYF